One and the same sample provided the 30 T cell receptor beta chains below, sequenced in a study of cytomegalovirus exposure and HLA in healthy donors. Both 60 Vbeta primers and 13 Jbeta primers went into the PCR. Clones were sequenced by immunoSEQ multiplex PCR, and TCRdb holds only the in-frame ones, with some missing. The repertoire consists of about 82,000 clones, with approximately 80% occurring once and the leading ten covering about 3.1%. The sequencing sample was made of PBMCs. Receptors originate from a man aged 45-60 years in good health and CMV-seronegative.

The J gene is TRBJ2-1, the V gene TRBV19; 7 bases agree with TRBD2. Per the germline V gene, CDR1 is LNHDA and CDR2 is SQIVND (reference sequence). V gave up 4 bases and J gave up 8 bases; unmatched junction bases: 11. This CDR3 region has 15 residues. The CDR3 is CASSTTRRGIYEQFF. The CDR3 region has the DNA TGTGCCAGTAGTACCACCCGGCGGGGGATATATGAGCAGTTCTTC.

The genes are TRBV7-9 and TRBJ2-1, with D maybe TRBD2 (6 bases). CDR3 size: 16 residues. Per the germline V gene, CDR1 is SEHNR and CDR2 is FQNEAQ (reference sequence). V was shortened by 5 bases and J by 0 bases, with 14 bases between the two germline ends. CDR3 in amino acids: CASSGDSPSSYNEQFF. As DNA, the CDR3 is TGTGCCAGCAGCGGGGACTCCCCGAGCTCCTACAATGAGCAGTTCTTC.

The sample holds a few counts of this clone. This chain links TRBV19 with TRBJ1-1, with D uncertain. CDR3 size: 13 residues. The germline gives CDR1 LNHDA, CDR2 SQIVND (reference sequence). Trimming took 5 bases from V and 3 from J, leaving 10 bases between them. The CDR3 DNA follows: TGTGCCAGTAGTTTGCGGCTAGACACTGAAGCTTTCTTT. Protein: CASSLRLDTEAFF.

CDR3 in DNA: TGTGCCAGCAGCCGAGAAGGAGGCCCCCTCCACTTT. Its protein product is CASSREGGPLHF. V usage is TRBV16 and J usage is TRBJ1-6; unclear D gene. The germline V gene has CDR1 KGHSY and CDR2 FQNENV. The CDR3 has 12 amino acids. Trimming took 4 bases from V and 13 from J, leaving 11 bases between them.

This clone was detected a few times. The chain joins TRBV5-1 to TRBJ1-4; 7 bases map to TRBD1. The CDR3 has 14 residues. Germline CDR1 and CDR2: SGHRS and YFSETQ. J was trimmed by 6 bases and V by 4 bases; bases with no gene match: 6. CDR3 DNA sequence: TGCGCCAGCAGCCCAGGACAGGAGTATGAAAAACTGTTTTTT. As protein: CASSPGQEYEKLFF. Full variable domain (missing parts from reference TRBV5-1 and TRBJ1-4): KAGVTQTPRYLIKTRGQQVTLSCSPISGHRSVSWYQQTPGQGLQFLFEYFSETQRNKGNFPGRFSGRQFSNSRSEMNVSTLELGDSALYLCASSPGQEYEKLFFGSGTQLSVL.

The sample holds one count of this clone. The chain employs TRBV7-8 and TRBJ1-1; 8 nucleotides align to TRBD1. V lost 1 base and J lost 2; bases outside the gene matches: 6. The CDR3 is made up of 16 amino acids. The germline V gene encodes CDR1 SGHVS and CDR2 FQNEAQ. The DNA for the CDR3 is TGTGCCAGCAGCTTAGGACAGGGGAAAGATAACACTGAAGCTTTCTTT. Residues: CASSLGQGKDNTEAFF.

The V and J genes are TRBV10-2 and TRBJ2-7; maybe TRBD1 (7 bases). CDR3 size: 14 residues. Germline loops: CDR1 WSHSY, CDR2 SAAADI. Trimming cost V 8 bases and J 2 bases, with 16 bases left between them. The CDR3 DNA follows: TGCGCCAGCGAAGACAGGGAGGTCCCCTACGAGCAGTACTTC. Encoded protein: CASEDREVPYEQYF.

This rearrangement joins TRBV7-8 to TRBJ2-5, with 7 bases matching TRBD1. The ends lost 5 bases at V and 1 base at J; junction bases unmatched: 7. The germline gives CDR1 SGHVS, CDR2 FQNEAQ. This CDR3 is 15 amino acids long. DNA of the CDR3: TGTGCCAGCAGCCAATCGACAGGGTTCCAAGAGACCCAGTACTTC. It is translated as CASSQSTGFQETQYF. Filled out from reference TRBV7-8 and TRBJ2-5, the complete variable domain reads GAGVSQSPRYKVAKRGQDVALRCDPISGHVSLFWYQQALGQGPEFLTYFQNEAQLDKSGLPSDRFFAERPEGSVSTLKIQRTQQEDSAVYLCASSQSTGFQETQYFGPGTRLLVL.

The rearrangement joins TRBV10-1 to TRBJ2-7, with a possible D match to TRBD2 (5 bases). V lost 3 bases to trimming and J lost 3 bases, with 21 bases between them. The CDR3 loop spans 17 amino acids. Germline V gene lookup returns CDR1 WNHNN and CDR2 SYGVQD (reference sequence). CDR3 loop: CASSETGKVLPYYEQYF. The CDR3 DNA sequence: TGCGCCAGCAGTGAAACGGGGAAGGTGTTACCATACTACGAGCAGTACTTC.

About this clone: At the DNA level, this CDR3 is encoded by other sequences in the same sample as well. The genes are TRBV5-1 and TRBJ2-1, with D possibly being TRBD2 (6 bases). The V gene's germline CDR1 is SGHRS and CDR2 YFSETQ. There are 16 residues in the CDR3. V lost 0 bases, J lost 0 bases, and 10 bases lay in between. This chain's CDR3 is CASSLGGVGSYNEQFF. DNA of the CDR3: TGCGCCAGCAGCTTGGGCGGGGTAGGCTCCTACAATGAGCAGTTCTTC.

The J gene is TRBJ2-1, the V gene TRBV7-9; TRBD2 matches at 8 bases. CDR1 and CDR2 from the germline V gene are SEHNR and FQNEAQ (reference sequence). J gave up 7 bases and V 4 bases, and 12 bases lay outside the gene matches. The CDR3 loop spans 16 amino acids. The CDR3 here is CASSSPGLVVGNEQFF. CDR3 in DNA: TGTGCCAGCAGCTCTCCGGGACTAGTGGTCGGGAATGAGCAGTTCTTC.

The chain combines TRBV18 with TRBJ1-6; 8 positions agree with TRBD1. Germline CDR1 is KGHSH and CDR2 is LQKENI. The CDR3 runs to 17 residues. Trimming cost V 2 bases and J 4 bases; bases outside gene matches: 7. As DNA, the CDR3 is TGTGCCAGCTCACCATCCGCAGGGGGCGGATATAATTCACCCCTCCACTTT. Its translation is CASSPSAGGGYNSPLHF.

V gene TRBV6-5 combines with J gene TRBJ2-3, with D perhaps matching TRBD2 (6 bases). CDR1 MNHEY and CDR2 SVGAGI come from the germline V gene. V was clipped by 0 bases and J by 4 bases, with 11 bases between them. CDR3 length equals 15 residues. CDR3 coding DNA: TGTGCCAGCAGTTACTCGACGGGGGTACCAGATACGCAGTATTTT. Translating it yields CASSYSTGVPDTQYF.

This chain connects TRBV4-2 to TRBJ1-3; D gene ambiguous. CDR3 size: 14 residues. The germline V and J ends were trimmed by 6 bases and 0 bases, with 9 bases remaining between them. Germline V lookup: CDR1 LGHNA, CDR2 YNFKEQ. This CDR3 reads CASRAAGSGNTIYF. CDR3 nucleotides: TGTGCCAGCAGGGCTGCGGGCTCTGGAAACACCATATATTTT.

The sample holds a few counts of this clone. The rearrangement links TRBV19 to TRBJ2-3; 8 bases are shared with TRBD2. The CDR3 is 16 amino acids. Germline trimming cut 4 bases from V and 2 bases from J; bases unmatched to any gene: 8. CDR1 and CDR2 (germline): LNHDA, SQIVND (reference sequence). The CDR3 DNA reads as TGTGCCAGTAGTAAAGACCCGGGGGGGCCCACAGATACGCAGTATTTT. This sequence encodes CASSKDPGGPTDTQYF.

This clone was counted a single time. The V and J genes are TRBV2 and TRBJ2-2, with TRBD2 identical over 8 bases. CDR3 length: 15 amino acids. Germline CDR1 and CDR2: SNHLY and FYNNEI. V trimming: 4 bases; J trimming: 2 bases; junction bases outside the gene matches: 3. In DNA, the CDR3 is TGTGCCAGCAGTGGGACTAGCTTCAACACCGGGGAGCTGTTTTTT. Translation gives CASSGTSFNTGELFF.

Only a few counts were recorded for this clone. Other DNA sequences in the sample encode the same CDR3. V usage is TRBV6-5 and J usage is TRBJ1-1; TRBD1 matches at 12 bases. This CDR3 has 14 amino acids. The J segment lost 4 bases and the V segment lost 5 bases, leaving 2 bases of the junction unmatched. Germline loops: CDR1 MNHEY, CDR2 SVGAGI. The CDR3 loop reads CASSRDRGRTEAFF. CDR3 coding DNA: TGTGCCAGCAGTCGGGACAGGGGGCGCACTGAAGCTTTCTTT.

About this clone: One junction end does not reproduce the germline sequence, and a read error may be involved. The chain joins TRBV7-9 to TRBJ1-4; 8 bases map to TRBD1. The CDR3 runs to 14 residues. From germline, CDR1 is SEHNR and CDR2 FQNEAQ (reference sequence). In DNA, the CDR3 is TGTTCCAGCAGCTCCGGACAGGGACGGGAAAAACTGTTTTTT. Its protein is CSSSSGQGREKLFF.

The gene calls are TRBV27 and TRBJ2-7, with 8 bases that match TRBD2. Germline CDR1 and CDR2: MNHEY and SMNVEV (reference sequence). The CDR3 has 15 residues. Germline trimming cut 0 bases from V and 3 bases from J; bases unmatched to any gene: 4. The CDR3 protein is CASSLSSRGGYEQYF. Here the CDR3 DNA reads TGTGCCAGCAGTTTATCATCCCGGGGGGGCTACGAGCAGTACTTC.

V is TRBV4-2 and J is TRBJ2-7; TRBD2 aligns across 9 bases. The CDR3 contains 20 residues. The V gene end was trimmed by 1 base and the J gene end by 1 base; junction bases not matched to a gene: 17. Germline V lookup: CDR1 LGHNA, CDR2 YNFKEQ. In nucleotides, the CDR3 is TGTGCCAGCAGCCAAGGAGTAGGTAGCGGGGGTCCACCCACTTCCTACGAGCAGTACTTC. Translating it yields CASSQGVGSGGPPTSYEQYF.

This chain uses TRBV2 with TRBJ2-1, with TRBD2 identical over 10 bases. The J segment lost 14 bases and the V segment lost 6 bases, leaving 10 bases of the junction unmatched. Germline values: CDR1 SNHLY, CDR2 FYNNEI. This CDR3 has 13 amino acids. CDR3 DNA: TGTGCCAGCAGGGAAACCGGGACTAGCGTGGAGTTCTTC. Amino acid sequence: CASRETGTSVEFF.

The chain links TRBV7-9 to TRBJ2-2; 8 bases match TRBD2. Trimming at V came to 5 bases and at J to 5 bases, leaving 13 bases not matched to a gene. The V gene's germline CDR1 is SEHNR and CDR2 FQNEAQ (reference sequence). The CDR3 length is 17 residues. CDR3 residues: CASSARKTGTRTGELFF. CDR3 coding DNA: TGTGCCAGCAGCGCAAGGAAAACAGGGACTAGGACCGGGGAGCTGTTTTTT.

J is TRBJ1-1 and V is TRBV4-3; D uncertain. Trimming pared 4 bases from V and 7 bases from J, leaving 13 bases between. This CDR3 comprises 13 residues. The V gene's germline CDR1 is LGHNA and CDR2 YSLEER. The CDR3 DNA is TGCGCCAGCAGCCTCTCTCTCCTTCGTGAAGCTTTCTTT. It encodes CASSLSLLREAFF.

In nucleotides, the CDR3 is TGTGCCAGCAGCTTAGTTCCCCCGCCAGGGGTAGAAGCTTTCTTT. This encodes CASSLVPPPGVEAFF. V gene TRBV7-6 combines with J gene TRBJ1-1; weak D call: TRBD1 (6 bases). CDR3 size: 15 residues. Trimming removed 1 base at V and 8 bases at J, with 17 bases between. The germline CDR1 and CDR2 sequences are SGHVS and FNYEAQ.

This chain uses TRBV19 with TRBJ1-2; 7 bases align to TRBD1. Germline V gene data show CDR1 as LNHDA and CDR2 as SQIVND (reference sequence). This CDR3 has 15 residues. J lost 6 bases, V lost 3 bases, and 10 bases had no gene match. The CDR3 here is CASSIEVRDRNGYTF. CDR3 in DNA: TGTGCCAGTAGTATCGAGGTGCGGGACAGAAATGGCTACACCTTC.

The chain joins TRBV9 to TRBJ2-5, with a weak D call TRBD1 (6 bases). From germline, CDR1 is SGDLS and CDR2 YYNGEE. The CDR3 has 15 residues. V lost 2 bases and J 1 base, leaving 12 bases between the germline ends. CDR3 nucleotides: TGTGCCAGCAGCGTTACAGACAGGCCCCAAGAGACCCAGTACTTC. The encoded protein is CASSVTDRPQETQYF.

The rearrangement joins TRBV5-1 to TRBJ2-3; D is unclear. V shed 0 bases and J shed 0 bases, with 11 bases lying between them. Germline lookup yields CDR1 SGHRS and CDR2 YFSETQ. The CDR3 is 16 amino acids. The CDR3 sequence: CASSLAGRTSTDTQYF. In nucleotides, the CDR3 is TGCGCCAGCAGCTTGGCTGGGCGTACTAGCACAGATACGCAGTATTTT.

The rearrangement joins TRBV19 to TRBJ2-2, with 11 nucleotides matching TRBD2. This CDR3 has 15 residues. V shed 6 bases, J shed 7 bases, and the junction held 7 bases outside the gene matches. Germline V gene lookup returns CDR1 LNHDA and CDR2 SQIVND (reference sequence). For the CDR3, the DNA is TGTGCCAGTAGACGTAGCGGGGGGGCTTTCGGGGAGCTGTTTTTT. Its protein is CASRRSGGAFGELFF. The full variable domain, its missing parts supplied by reference TRBV19 and TRBJ2-2, is DGGITQSPKYLFRKEGQNVTLSCEQNLNHDAMYWYRQDPGQGLRLIYYSQIVNDFQKGDIAEGYSVSREKKESFPLTVTSAQKNPTAFYLCASRRSGGAFGELFFGEGSRLTVL.

Remarks on this clone: At one boundary the junction diverges from the germline segment, which might be a read error. V is TRBV7-9 and J is TRBJ2-7; 14 nucleotides align to TRBD2. The germline V gene encodes CDR1 SEHNR and CDR2 FQNEAQ (reference sequence). This CDR3 is 17 amino acids long. The CDR3 DNA follows: TGTTCCAGCAGCCCGACTAGCGGGGGGGTCAATTTCTACGAGCAGTACTTC. Translation gives CSSSPTSGGVNFYEQYF.

This clone has more than one count but fewer than ten. The CDR3 coding sequence is TGTGCCAGCAGCCCGACATTAAGCAATCAGCCCCAGCATTTT. Translation gives CASSPTLSNQPQHF. V gene TRBV11-2 combines with J gene TRBJ1-5; no clear D. Between the trimmed V and J ends, which lost 5 bases and 1 base, there was a span of 9 bases. CDR1 and CDR2 (germline): SGHAT, FQNNGV. The CDR3 runs to 14 residues.